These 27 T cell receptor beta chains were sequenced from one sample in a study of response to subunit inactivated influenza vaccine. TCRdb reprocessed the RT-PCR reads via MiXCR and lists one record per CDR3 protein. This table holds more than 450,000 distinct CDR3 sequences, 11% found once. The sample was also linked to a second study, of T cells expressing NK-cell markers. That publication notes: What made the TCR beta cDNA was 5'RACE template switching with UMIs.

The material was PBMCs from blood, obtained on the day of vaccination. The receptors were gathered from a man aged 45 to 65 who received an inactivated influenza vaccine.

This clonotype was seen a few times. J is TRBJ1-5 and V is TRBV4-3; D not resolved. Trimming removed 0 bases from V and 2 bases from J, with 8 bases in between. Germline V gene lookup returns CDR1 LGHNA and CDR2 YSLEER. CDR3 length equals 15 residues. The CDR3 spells CASSQDPSGNQPQHF. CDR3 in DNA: TGCGCCAGCAGCCAAGATCCTTCTGGCAATCAGCCCCAGCATTTT.

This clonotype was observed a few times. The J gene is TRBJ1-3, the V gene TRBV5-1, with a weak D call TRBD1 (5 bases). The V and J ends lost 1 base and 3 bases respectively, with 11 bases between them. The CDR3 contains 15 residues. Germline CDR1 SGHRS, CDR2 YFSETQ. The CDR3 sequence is CASSLKGPYGNTIYF. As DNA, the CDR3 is TGCGCCAGCAGCTTGAAGGGACCTTATGGAAACACCATATATTTT.

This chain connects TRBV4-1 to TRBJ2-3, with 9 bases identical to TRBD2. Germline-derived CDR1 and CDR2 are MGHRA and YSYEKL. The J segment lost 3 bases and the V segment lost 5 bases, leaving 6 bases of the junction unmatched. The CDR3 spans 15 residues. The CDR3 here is CASSGSGGGTDTQYF. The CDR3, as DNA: TGCGCCAGCAGCGGTAGCGGGGGTGGAACAGATACGCAGTATTTT.

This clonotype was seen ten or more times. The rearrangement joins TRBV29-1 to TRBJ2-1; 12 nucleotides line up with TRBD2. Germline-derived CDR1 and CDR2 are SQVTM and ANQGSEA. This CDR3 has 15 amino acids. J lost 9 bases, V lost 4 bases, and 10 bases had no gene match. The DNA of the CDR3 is TGCAGCGTTGCTCGGCGACTAGCGGGAGTTGGTGAGCAGTTCTTC. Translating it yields CSVARRLAGVGEQFF.

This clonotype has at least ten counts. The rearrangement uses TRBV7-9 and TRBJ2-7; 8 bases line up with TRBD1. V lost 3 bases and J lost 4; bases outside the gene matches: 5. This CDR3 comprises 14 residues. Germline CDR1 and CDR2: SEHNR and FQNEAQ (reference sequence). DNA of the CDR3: TGTGCCAGCAGCTTTTTAGACAGGGGTTACGAGCAGTACTTC. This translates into CASSFLDRGYEQYF.

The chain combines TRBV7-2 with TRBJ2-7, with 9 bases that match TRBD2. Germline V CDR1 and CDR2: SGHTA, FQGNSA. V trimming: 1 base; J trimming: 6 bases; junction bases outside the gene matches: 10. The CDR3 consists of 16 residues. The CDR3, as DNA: TGTGCCAGCAGCTTAGGGGCTAGCGGGGATGTGGGCGAGCAGTACTTC. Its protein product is CASSLGASGDVGEQYF.

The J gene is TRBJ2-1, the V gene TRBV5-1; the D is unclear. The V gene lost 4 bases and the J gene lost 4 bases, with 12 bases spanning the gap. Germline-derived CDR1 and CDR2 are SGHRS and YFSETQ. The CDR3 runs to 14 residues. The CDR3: CASSPLNQYNEQFF. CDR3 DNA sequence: TGCGCCAGCAGCCCCCTAAATCAATACAATGAGCAGTTCTTC.

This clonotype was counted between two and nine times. The CDR3 here is CASSQGAGPRSYEQYF. The CDR3 DNA follows: TGTGCCAGCAGCCAGGGGGCGGGCCCCCGCTCCTACGAGCAGTACTTC. V usage is TRBV6-1 and J usage is TRBJ2-7; TRBD1 matches at 8 bases. The germline gives CDR1 MNHNS, CDR2 SASEGT. V was pared by 6 bases and J by 0 bases, with 10 bases of the junction left unmatched. The CDR3 extends over 16 amino acids.

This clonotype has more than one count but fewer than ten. Here the CDR3 DNA reads TGTGCCAGCAGCGATGCTCTAGCGGGGACAGAGACCCAGTACTTC. Translation: CASSDALAGTETQYF. The V gene is TRBV9, the J gene TRBJ2-5; 9 positions agree with TRBD2. Germline V gives CDR1 SGDLS, CDR2 YYNGEE. There are 15 residues in the CDR3. The V segment lost 3 bases and the J segment 4 bases; nucleotides outside the gene matches: 7.

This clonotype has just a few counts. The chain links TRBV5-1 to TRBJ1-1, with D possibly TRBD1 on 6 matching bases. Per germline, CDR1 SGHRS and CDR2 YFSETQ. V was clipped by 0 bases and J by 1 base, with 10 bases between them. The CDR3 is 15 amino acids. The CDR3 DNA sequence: TGCGCCAGCAGCTTGGCCGGCAGGGGGAACACTGAAGCTTTCTTT. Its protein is CASSLAGRGNTEAFF.

This CDR3 is CSVPNRDRGDNEQFF. CDR3 bases: TGCAGCGTCCCCAACCGGGACAGGGGTGACAATGAGCAGTTCTTC. This sequence joins TRBV29-1 and TRBJ2-1; 10 bases are a match to TRBD1. Trimming took 6 bases from V and 5 from J; bases not matched to a gene: 10. Germline-derived CDR1 and CDR2 are SQVTM and ANQGSEA. This CDR3 region has 15 residues.

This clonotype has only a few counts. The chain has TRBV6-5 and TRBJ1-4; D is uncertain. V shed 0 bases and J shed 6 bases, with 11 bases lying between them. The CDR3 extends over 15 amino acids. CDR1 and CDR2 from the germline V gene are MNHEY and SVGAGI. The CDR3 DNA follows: TGTGCCAGCAGTTACTCGTCTTCACGATATGAAAAACTGTTTTTT. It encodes CASSYSSSRYEKLFF.

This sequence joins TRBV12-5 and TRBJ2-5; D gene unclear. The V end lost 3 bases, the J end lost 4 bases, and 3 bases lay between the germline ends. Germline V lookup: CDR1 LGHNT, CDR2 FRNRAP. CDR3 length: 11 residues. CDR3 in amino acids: CASGFGETQYF. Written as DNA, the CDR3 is TGTGCTAGTGGTTTTGGAGAGACCCAGTACTTC. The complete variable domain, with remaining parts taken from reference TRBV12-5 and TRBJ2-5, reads DARVTQTPRHKVTEMGQEVTMRCQPILGHNTVFWYRQTMMQGLELLAYFRNRAPLDDSGMPKDRFSAEMPDATLATLKIQPSEPRDSAVYFCASGFGETQYFGPGTRLLVL.

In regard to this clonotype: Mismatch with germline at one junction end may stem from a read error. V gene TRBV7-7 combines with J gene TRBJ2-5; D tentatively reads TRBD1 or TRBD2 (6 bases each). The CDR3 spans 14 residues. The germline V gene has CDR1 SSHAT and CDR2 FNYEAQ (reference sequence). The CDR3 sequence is CASSPVGGLETQYF. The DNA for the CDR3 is TGTGCTAGCAGCCCAGTGGGGGGCTTAGAGACCCAGTACTTC.

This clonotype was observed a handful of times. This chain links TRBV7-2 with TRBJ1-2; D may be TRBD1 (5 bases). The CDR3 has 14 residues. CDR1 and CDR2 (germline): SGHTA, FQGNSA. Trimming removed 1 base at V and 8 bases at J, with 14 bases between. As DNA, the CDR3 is TGTGCCAGCAGCTTAGAGGGACCATCCAAAGGCTACACCTTC. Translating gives CASSLEGPSKGYTF.

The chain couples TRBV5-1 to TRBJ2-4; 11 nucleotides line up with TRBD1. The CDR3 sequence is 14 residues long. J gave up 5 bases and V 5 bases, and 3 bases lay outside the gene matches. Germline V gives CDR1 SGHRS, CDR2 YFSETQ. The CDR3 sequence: CASRGQGVENIQYF. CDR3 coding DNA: TGCGCCAGCAGGGGACAGGGGGTAGAAAACATTCAGTACTTC.

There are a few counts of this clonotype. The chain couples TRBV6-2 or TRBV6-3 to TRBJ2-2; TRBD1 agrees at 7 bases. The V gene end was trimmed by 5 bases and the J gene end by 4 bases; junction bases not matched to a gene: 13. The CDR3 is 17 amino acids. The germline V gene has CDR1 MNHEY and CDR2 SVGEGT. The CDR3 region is CASSRQGHLDFTGELFF. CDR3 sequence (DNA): TGTGCCAGCAGTCGACAGGGACACCTCGACTTCACCGGGGAGCTGTTTTTT.

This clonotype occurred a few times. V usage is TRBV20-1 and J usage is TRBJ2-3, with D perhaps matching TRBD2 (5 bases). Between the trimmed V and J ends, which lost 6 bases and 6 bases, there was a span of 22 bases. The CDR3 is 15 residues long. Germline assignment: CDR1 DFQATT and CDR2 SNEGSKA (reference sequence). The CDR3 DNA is TGCAGTGCAAACGGGATAGCGTCAGTACATGATACGCAGTATTTT. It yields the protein CSANGIASVHDTQYF.

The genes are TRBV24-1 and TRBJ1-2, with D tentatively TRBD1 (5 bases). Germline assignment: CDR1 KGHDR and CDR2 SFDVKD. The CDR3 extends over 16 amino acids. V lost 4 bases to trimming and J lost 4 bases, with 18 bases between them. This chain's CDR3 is CATSESPGGHSYGYTF. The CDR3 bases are TGTGCCACCAGTGAATCGCCCGGGGGTCACAGCTATGGCTACACCTTC.

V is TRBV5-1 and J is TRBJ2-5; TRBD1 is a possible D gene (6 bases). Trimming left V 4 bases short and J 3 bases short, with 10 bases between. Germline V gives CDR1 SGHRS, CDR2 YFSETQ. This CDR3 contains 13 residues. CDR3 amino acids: CASSTQGKETQYF. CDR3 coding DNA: TGCGCCAGCAGCACCCAGGGGAAAGAGACCCAGTACTTC. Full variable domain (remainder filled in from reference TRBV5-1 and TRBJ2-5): KAGVTQTPRYLIKTRGQQVTLSCSPISGHRSVSWYQQTPGQGLQFLFEYFSETQRNKGNFPGRFSGRQFSNSRSEMNVSTLELGDSALYLCASSTQGKETQYFGPGTRLLVL.

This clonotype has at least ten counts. The CDR3 here is CASSLRQENTEAFF. CDR3 DNA sequence: TGTGCCAGCAGTTTAAGACAGGAGAACACTGAAGCTTTCTTT. This chain connects TRBV12-3 or TRBV12-4 to TRBJ1-1; D possibly corresponds to TRBD1 (6 bases). Trimming left V 2 bases short and J 1 base short, with 8 bases between. This CDR3 is built from 14 residues.

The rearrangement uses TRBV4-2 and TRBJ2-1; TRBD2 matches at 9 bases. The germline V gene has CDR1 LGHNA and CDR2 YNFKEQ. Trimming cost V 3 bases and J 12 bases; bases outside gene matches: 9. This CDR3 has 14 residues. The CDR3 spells CASSQDERGLAQFF. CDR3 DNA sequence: TGTGCCAGCAGCCAGGACGAGAGGGGACTAGCGCAGTTCTTC.

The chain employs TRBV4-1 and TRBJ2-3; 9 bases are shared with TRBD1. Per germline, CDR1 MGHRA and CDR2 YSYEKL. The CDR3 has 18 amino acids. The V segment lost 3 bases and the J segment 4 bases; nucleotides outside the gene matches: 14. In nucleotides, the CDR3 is TGCGCCAGCAGCCACGAGCCCTCCCGGGACAGGGAATCAGATACGCAGTATTTT. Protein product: CASSHEPSRDRESDTQYF.

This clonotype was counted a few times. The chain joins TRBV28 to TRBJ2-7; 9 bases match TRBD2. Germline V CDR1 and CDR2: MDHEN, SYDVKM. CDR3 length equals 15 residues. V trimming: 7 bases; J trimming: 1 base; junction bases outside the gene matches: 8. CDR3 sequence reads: CASMLAGVSSYEQYF. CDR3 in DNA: TGTGCCAGCATGTTAGCGGGAGTGTCATCCTACGAGCAGTACTTC.

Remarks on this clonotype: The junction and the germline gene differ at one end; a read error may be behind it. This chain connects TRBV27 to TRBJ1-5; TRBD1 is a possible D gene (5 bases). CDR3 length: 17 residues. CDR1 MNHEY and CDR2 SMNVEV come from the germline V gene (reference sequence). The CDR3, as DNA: TGTGCCAGCAGCTTATACGGAGACAGAAATAGCAATCAGCCCCAGCATTTT. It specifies CASSLYGDRNSNQPQHF.

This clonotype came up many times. CDR3 loop: CAISELRRGPLSNTGELFF. CDR3 coding DNA: TGTGCCATCAGTGAGCTGAGGCGGGGGCCTTTATCGAACACCGGGGAGCTGTTTTTT. V usage is TRBV10-3 and J usage is TRBJ2-2; weak D call: TRBD2 (7 bases). CDR1 and CDR2 (germline): ENHRY, SYGVKD. The CDR3 runs 19 residues. Trimming pared 2 bases from V and 0 bases from J, leaving 19 bases between.

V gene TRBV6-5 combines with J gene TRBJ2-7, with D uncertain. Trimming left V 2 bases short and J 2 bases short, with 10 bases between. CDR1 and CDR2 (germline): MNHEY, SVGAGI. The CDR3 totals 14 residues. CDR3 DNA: TGTGCCAGCAGTTACGCCCTGGGGACCTACGAGCAGTACTTC. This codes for CASSYALGTYEQYF.